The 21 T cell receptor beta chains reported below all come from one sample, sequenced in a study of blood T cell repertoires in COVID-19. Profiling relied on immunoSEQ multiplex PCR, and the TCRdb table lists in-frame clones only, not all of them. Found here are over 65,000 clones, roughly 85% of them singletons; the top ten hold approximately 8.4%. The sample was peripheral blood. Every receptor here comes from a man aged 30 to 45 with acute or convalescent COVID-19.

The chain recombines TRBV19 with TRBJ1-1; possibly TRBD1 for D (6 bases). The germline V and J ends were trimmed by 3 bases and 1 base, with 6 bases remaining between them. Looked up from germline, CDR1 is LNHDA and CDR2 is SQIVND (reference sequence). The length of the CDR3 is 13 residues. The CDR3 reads CASSMGQNTEAFF. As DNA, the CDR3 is TGTGCCAGTAGTATGGGACAGAACACTGAAGCTTTCTTT.

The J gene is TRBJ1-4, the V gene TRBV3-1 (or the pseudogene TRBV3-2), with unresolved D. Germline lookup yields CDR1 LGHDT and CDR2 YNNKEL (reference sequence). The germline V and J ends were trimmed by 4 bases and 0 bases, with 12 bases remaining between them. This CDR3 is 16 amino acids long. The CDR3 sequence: CASSPNVHPTNEKLFF. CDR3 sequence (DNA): TGTGCCAGCAGCCCGAACGTACATCCAACTAATGAAAAACTGTTTTTT.

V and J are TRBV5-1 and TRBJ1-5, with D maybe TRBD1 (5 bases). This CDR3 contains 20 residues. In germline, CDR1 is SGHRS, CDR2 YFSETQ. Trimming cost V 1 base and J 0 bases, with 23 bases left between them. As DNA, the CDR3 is TGCGCCAGCAGCTTGAGTCTGGTTATCCGGGGGGAGGGTAGCAATCAGCCCCAGCATTTT. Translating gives CASSLSLVIRGEGSNQPQHF.

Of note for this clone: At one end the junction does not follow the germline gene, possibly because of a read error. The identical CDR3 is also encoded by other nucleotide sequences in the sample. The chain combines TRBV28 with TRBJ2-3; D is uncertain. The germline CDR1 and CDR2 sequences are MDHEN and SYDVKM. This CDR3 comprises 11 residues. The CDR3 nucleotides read TGTGCCAGTAGTTCATTGGATACGCAGTATTTT. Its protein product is CASSSLDTQYF. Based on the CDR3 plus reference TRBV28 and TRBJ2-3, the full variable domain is DVKVTQSSRYLVKRTGEKVFLECVQDMDHENMFWYRQDPGLGLRLIYFSYDVKMKEKGDIPEGYSVSREKKERFSLILESASTNQTSMYLCASSSLDTQYFGPGTRLTVL.

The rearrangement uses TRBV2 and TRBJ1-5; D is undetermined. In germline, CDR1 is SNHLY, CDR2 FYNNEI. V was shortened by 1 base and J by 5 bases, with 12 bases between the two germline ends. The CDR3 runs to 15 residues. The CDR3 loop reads CASSEGGLTYQPQHF. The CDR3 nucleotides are TGTGCCAGCAGTGAAGGAGGACTTACCTATCAGCCCCAGCATTTT.

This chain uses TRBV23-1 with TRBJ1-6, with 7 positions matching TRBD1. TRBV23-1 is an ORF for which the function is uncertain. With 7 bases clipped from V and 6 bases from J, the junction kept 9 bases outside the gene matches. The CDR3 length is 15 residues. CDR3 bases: TGCGCCAGCACTCTCGGGACAGAACCTAATTCACCCCTCCACTTT. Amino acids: CASTLGTEPNSPLHF.

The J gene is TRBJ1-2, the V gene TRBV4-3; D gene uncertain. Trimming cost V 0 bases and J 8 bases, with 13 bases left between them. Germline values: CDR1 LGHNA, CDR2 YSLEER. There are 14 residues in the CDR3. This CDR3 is CASSQDVAAWGYTF. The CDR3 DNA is TGCGCCAGCAGCCAAGATGTAGCCGCCTGGGGCTACACCTTC.

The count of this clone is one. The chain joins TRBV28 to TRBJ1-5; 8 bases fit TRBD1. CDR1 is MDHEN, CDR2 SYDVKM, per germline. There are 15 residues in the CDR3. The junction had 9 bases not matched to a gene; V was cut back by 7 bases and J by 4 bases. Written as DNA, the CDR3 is TGTGCCAGCATTACGTGGACAGGGTTAAATCAGCCCCAGCATTTT. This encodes CASITWTGLNQPQHF. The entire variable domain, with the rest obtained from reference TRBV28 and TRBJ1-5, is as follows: DVKVTQSSRYLVKRTGEKVFLECVQDMDHENMFWYRQDPGLGLRLIYFSYDVKMKEKGDIPEGYSVSREKKERFSLILESASTNQTSMYLCASITWTGLNQPQHFGDGTRLSIL.

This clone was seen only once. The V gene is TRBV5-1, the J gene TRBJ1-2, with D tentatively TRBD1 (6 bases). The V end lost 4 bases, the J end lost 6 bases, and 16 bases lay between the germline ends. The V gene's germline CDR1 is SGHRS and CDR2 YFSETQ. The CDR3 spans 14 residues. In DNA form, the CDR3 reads TGCGCCAGCAGCGCGCGGACAGTGACACATGGCTACACCTTC. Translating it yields CASSARTVTHGYTF.

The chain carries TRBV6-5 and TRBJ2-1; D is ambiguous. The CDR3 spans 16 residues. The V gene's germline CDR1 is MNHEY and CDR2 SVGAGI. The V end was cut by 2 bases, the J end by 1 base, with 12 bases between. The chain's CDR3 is CASSYRGLASYNEQFF. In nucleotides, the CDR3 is TGTGCCAGCAGTTACCGTGGGCTCGCGTCCTACAATGAGCAGTTCTTC.

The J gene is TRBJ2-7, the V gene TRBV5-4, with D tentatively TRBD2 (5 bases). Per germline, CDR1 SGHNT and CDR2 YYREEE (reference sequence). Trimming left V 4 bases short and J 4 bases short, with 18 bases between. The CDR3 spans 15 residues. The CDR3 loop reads CASSLLTTLGYEQYF. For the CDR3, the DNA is TGTGCCAGCAGCCTCCTGACTACTCTCGGTTACGAGCAGTACTTC.

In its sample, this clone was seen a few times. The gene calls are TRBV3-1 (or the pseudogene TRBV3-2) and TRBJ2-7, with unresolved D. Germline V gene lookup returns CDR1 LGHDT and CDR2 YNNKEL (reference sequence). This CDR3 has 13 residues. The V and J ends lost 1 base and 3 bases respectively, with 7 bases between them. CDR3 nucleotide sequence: TGTGCCAGCAGCCAAGGACGAGGCTACGAGCAGTACTTC. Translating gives CASSQGRGYEQYF.

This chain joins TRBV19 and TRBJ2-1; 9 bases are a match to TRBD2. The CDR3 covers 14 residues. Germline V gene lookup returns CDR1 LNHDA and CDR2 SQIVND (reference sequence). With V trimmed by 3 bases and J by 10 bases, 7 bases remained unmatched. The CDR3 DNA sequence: TGTGCCAGTAGTATGCGGGAGGGGCCCTGGGAGCAGTTCTTC. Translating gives CASSMREGPWEQFF.

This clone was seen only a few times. Written as DNA, the CDR3 is TGTGCCAGCAGCGCGGGCAGGGGGTTCCAGCCCCAGCATTTT. Its translation: CASSAGRGFQPQHF. This rearrangement joins TRBV27 to TRBJ1-5; 7 positions match TRBD1. The germline V gene encodes CDR1 MNHEY and CDR2 SMNVEV (reference sequence). V lost 6 bases to trimming and J lost 7 bases; unmatched junction nucleotides: 9. The CDR3 loop spans 14 amino acids.

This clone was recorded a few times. The CDR3 sequence: CSVRGRGSYEQYF. CDR3 nucleotide sequence: TGCAGCGTGCGGGGGCGGGGCTCCTACGAGCAGTACTTC. This chain links TRBV29-1 with TRBJ2-7; maybe TRBD2 (7 bases). Germline V gene lookup returns CDR1 SQVTM and CDR2 ANQGSEA. The CDR3 contains 13 residues. Trimming shortened V by 6 bases and J by 0 bases, and 12 bases separated the two germline ends.

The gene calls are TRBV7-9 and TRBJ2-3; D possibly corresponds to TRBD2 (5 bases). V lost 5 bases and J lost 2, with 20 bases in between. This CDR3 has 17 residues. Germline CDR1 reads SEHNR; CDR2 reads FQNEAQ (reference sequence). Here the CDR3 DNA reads TGTGCCAGCAGCCCAGGAGAGGGCCTTACGCACACAGATACGCAGTATTTT. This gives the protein CASSPGEGLTHTDTQYF.

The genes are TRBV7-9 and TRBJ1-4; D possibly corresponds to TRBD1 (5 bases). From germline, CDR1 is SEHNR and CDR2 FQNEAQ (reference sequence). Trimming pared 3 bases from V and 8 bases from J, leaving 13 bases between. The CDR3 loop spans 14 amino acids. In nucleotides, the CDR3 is TGTGCCAGCAGCTTTTACCAGGGCGGCGAAAAACTGTTTTTT. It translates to CASSFYQGGEKLFF.

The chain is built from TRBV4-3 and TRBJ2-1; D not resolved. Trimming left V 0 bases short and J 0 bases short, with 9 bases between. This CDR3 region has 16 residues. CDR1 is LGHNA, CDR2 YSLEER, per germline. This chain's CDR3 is CASSQDRRRSYNEQFF. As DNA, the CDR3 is TGCGCCAGCAGCCAAGATCGGCGGCGCTCCTACAATGAGCAGTTCTTC.

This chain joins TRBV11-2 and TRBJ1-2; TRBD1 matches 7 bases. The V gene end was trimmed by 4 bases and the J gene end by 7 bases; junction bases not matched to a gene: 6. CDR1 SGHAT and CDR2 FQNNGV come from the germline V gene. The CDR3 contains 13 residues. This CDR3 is CASSYDRVSGYTF. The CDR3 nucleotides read TGTGCCAGCAGCTATGACAGGGTTAGTGGCTACACCTTC.

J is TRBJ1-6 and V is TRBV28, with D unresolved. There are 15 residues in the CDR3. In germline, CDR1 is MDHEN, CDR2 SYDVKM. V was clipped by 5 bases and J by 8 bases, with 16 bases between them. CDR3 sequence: CASSDPNGVDSPLHF. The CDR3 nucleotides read TGTGCCAGCAGTGACCCGAACGGGGTCGATTCACCCCTCCACTTT. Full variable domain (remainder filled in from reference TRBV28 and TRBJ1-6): DVKVTQSSRYLVKRTGEKVFLECVQDMDHENMFWYRQDPGLGLRLIYFSYDVKMKEKGDIPEGYSVSREKKERFSLILESASTNQTSMYLCASSDPNGVDSPLHFGNGTRLTVT.

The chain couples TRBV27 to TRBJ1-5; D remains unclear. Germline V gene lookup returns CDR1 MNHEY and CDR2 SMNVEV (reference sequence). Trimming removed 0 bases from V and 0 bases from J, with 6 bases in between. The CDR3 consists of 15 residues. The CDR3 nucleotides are TGTGCCAGCAGTTTATCCAGCGCTAGCAATCAGCCCCAGCATTTT. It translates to CASSLSSASNQPQHF.